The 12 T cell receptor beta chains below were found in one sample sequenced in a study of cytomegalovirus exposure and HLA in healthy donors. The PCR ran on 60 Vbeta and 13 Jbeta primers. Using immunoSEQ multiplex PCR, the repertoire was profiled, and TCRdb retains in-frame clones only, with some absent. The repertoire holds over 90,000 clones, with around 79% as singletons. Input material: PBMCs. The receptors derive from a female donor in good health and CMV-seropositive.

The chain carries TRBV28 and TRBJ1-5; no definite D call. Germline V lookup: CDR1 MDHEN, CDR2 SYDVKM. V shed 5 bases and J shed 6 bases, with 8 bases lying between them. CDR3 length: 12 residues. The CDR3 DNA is TGTGCCAGCAGTCCCTACAGTCAGCCCCAGCATTTT. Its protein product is CASSPYSQPQHF.

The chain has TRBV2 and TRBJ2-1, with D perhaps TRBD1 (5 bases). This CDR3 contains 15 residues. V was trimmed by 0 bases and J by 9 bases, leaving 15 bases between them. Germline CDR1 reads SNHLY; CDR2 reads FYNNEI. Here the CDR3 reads CASSEALKGFSEQFF. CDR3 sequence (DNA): TGTGCCAGCAGTGAAGCTTTAAAGGGGTTCAGTGAGCAGTTCTTC. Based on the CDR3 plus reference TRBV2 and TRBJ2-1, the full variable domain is EPEVTQTPSHQVTQMGQEVILRCVPISNHLYFYWYRQILGQKVEFLVSFYNNEISEKSEIFDDQFSVERPDGSNFTLKIRSTKLEDSAMYFCASSEALKGFSEQFFGPGTRLTVL.

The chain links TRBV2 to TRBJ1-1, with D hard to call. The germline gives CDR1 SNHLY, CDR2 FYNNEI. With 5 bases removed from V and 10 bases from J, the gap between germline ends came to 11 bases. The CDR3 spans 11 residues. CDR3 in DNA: TGTGCCAGCAGTCGGGCCGAGGGAGCTTTCTTT. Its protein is CASSRAEGAFF.

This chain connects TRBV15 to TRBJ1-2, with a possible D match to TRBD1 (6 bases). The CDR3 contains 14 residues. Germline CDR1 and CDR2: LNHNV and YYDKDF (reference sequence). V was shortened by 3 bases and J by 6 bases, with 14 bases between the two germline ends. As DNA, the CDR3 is TGTGCCACCAGCAGGGAAACAGGGAGGGATGGCTACACCTTC. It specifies CATSRETGRDGYTF. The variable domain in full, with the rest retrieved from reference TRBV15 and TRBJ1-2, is DAMVIQNPRYQVTQFGKPVTLSCSQTLNHNVMYWYQQKSSQAPKLLFHYYDKDFNNEADTPDNFQSRRPNTSFCFLDIRSPGLGDTAMYLCATSRETGRDGYTFGSGTRLTVV.

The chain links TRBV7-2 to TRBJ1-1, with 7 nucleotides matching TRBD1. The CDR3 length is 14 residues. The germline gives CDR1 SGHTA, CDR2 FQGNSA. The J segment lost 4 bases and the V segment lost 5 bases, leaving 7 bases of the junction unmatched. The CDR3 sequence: CASSADRVGTEAFF. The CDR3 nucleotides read TGTGCCAGCAGCGCCGACAGGGTGGGCACTGAAGCTTTCTTT.

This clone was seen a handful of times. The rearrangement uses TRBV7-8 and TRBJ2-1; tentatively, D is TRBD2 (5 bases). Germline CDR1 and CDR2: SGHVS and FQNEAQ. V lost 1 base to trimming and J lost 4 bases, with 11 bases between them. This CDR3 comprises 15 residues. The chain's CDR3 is CASSLGLPIYNEQFF. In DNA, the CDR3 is TGTGCCAGCAGCTTAGGACTACCTATTTACAATGAGCAGTTCTTC.

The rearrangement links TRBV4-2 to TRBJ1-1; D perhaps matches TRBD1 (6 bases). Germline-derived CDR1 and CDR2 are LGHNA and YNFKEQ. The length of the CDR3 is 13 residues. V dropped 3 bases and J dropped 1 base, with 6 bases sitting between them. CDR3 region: CASSQGANTEAFF. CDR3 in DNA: TGTGCCAGCAGCCAGGGGGCGAACACTGAAGCTTTCTTT.

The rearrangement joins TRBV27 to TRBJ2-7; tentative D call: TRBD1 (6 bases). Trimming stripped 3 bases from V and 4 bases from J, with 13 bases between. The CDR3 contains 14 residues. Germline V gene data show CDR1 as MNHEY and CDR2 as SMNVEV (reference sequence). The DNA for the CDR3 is TGTGCCAGCAGTTTGACAGGCGCCCCATACGAGCAGTACTTC. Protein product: CASSLTGAPYEQYF.

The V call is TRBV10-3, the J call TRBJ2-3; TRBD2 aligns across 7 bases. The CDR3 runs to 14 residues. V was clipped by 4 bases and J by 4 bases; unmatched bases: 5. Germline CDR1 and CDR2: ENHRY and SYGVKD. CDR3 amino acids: CAISGAGAPDTQYF. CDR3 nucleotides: TGTGCCATCAGTGGCGCGGGAGCCCCAGATACGCAGTATTTT.

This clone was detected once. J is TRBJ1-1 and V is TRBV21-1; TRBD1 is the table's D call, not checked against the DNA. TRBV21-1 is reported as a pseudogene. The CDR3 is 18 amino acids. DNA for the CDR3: TGTGCCAGCAGCAAAGCGGGGCCTTGGGGTGGGAAGAACACTGAAGCTTTCTTT. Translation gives CASSKAGPWGGKNTEAFF.

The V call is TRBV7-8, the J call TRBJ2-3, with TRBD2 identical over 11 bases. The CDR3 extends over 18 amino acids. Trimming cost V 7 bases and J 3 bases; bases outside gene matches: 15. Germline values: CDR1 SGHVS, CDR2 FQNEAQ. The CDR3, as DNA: TGTGCCAGCATCCCCCGGCTAGCGGGGGGCCGGGGAACAGATACGCAGTATTTT. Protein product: CASIPRLAGGRGTDTQYF.

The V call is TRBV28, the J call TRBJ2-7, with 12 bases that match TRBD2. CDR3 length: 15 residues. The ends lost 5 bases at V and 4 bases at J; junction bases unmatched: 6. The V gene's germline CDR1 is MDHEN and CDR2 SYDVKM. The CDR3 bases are TGTGCCAGCAGTACGAGACTAGCGGGAGAATACGAGCAGTACTTC. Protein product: CASSTRLAGEYEQYF.